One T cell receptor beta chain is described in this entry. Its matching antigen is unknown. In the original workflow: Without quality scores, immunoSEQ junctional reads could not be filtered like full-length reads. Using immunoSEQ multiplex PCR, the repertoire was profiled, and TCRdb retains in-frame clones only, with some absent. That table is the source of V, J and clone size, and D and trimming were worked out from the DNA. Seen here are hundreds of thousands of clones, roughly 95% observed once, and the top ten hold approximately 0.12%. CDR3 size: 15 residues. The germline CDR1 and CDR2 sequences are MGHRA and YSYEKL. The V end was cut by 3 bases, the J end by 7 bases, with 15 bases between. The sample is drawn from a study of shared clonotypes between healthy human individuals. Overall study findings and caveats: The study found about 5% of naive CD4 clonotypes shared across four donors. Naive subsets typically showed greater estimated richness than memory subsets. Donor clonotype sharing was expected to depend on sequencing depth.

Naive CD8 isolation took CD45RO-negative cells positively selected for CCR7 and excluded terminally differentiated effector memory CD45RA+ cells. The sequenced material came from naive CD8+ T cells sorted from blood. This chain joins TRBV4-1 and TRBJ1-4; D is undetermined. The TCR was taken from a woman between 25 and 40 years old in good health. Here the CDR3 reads CASSHPEGRAEKLFF. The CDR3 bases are TGCGCCAGCAGCCACCCGGAGGGTAGGGCTGAAAAACTGTTTTTT.